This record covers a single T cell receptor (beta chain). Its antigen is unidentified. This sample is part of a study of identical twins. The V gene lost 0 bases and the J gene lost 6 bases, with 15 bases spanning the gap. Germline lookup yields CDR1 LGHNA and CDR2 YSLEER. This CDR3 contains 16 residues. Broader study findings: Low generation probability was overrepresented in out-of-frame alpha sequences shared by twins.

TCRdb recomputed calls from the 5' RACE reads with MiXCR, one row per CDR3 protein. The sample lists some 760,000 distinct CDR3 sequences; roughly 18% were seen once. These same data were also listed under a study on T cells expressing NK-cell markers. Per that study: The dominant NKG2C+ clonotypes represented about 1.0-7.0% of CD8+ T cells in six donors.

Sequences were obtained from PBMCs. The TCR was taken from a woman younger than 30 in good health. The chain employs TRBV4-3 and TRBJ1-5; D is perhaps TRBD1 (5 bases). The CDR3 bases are TGCGCCAGCAGCCAAGATGTAAGGCAGGGTGGTCAGCCCCAGCATTTT. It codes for CASSQDVRQGGQPQHF.